This TCR beta chain is drawn from a study of T cell responses to AZD1222 COVID-19 vaccine. Study-level results: Baseline serostatus was positive in only a handful of AZD1222 recipients. Within unmutated variant regions lay the reported targets of nearly half of spike-specific TCRs.

TCRdb's table, derived via immunoSEQ multiplex PCR, lists solely in-frame clones and lacks some. The sample lists around 150,000 clones, more than 85% occurring once. A remark on this clone: As yet, its antigen is unknown.

Per germline, CDR1 LNHDA and CDR2 SQIVND (reference sequence). Trimming stripped 5 bases from V and 0 bases from J, with 14 bases between. The CDR3 spans 16 residues. The sequence derives from an adult who received the AZD1222 COVID-19 vaccine. This chain connects TRBV19 to TRBJ1-5, with D perhaps TRBD1 (5 bases). The sequencing used peripheral blood, collected 28 days after the second AZD1222 dose. CDR3 bases: TGTGCCAGTAGTCCGTTACAGGATTATAGCAATCAGCCCCAGCATTTT. It codes for CASSPLQDYSNQPQHF.